This T cell receptor beta chain derives from a study of CD8 T cells in ankylosing spondylitis. Study-wide findings and caveats: According to the report, clones linked to the disease were significantly enriched in matched synovial fluid samples taken from ankylosing spondylitis patients. In ankylosing spondylitis blood, a motif of roughly 8 highly homologous TCR beta variants appeared characteristic.

TCRdb recomputed calls from the 5' RACE reads with MiXCR, one row per CDR3 protein. The table records approximately 550,000 distinct CDR3 sequences, about an eighth of them present only once. CDR3 length: 16 residues. Germline V gene sequence: CDR1 DFQATT, CDR2 SNEGSKA (reference sequence). V lost 4 bases and J lost 6, with 22 bases in between. This clonotype was observed many times. What it recognizes is unknown. This sequence originates from a male donor with ankylosing spondylitis. This chain joins TRBV20-1 and TRBJ2-1; D may be TRBD1 (5 bases). The source material was blood, either unsorted or a sorted T cell fraction (not recorded which). CDR3 residues: CSATLVGQGRINEQFF. DNA of the CDR3: TGCAGTGCTACTCTGGTAGGGCAGGGTCGAATCAATGAGCAGTTCTTC.